This TCR beta chain was sequenced for a study of blood T cell repertoires in COVID-19. Study at large: From T cells, B-cell-depleted T cells, or PBMCs came the material, which was cDNA or gDNA.

Per the study methods: Using reference gene primer amplification, nucleated cell counts were estimated. Method: immunoSEQ multiplex PCR; TCRdb's copy keeps in-frame clones and lacks some. From that table come the V and J calls and clone size; the DNA was used to work out D and trimming. The table lists over 200,000 clones, approximately 90% of them singletons, with 1.2% in the top ten. From germline, CDR1 is SGHRS and CDR2 YFSETQ. V gave up 5 bases and J gave up 1 base, with 18 bases separating them. This CDR3 has 16 residues. Individuals drawn from 24 US areas were about 18 to 100 years old. For recovered donors of Cohort 3, there were two negative PCRs, clearance, or symptom resolution.

Input material: PBMCs or T cells enriched from blood (not recorded which). V usage is TRBV5-1 and J usage is TRBJ1-1, with D unclear. This clonotype was sampled from a man younger than 40 who had recovered from COVID-19. The CDR3 DNA follows: TGCGCCAGCAGTGACCGCGGGCGTACGCCGAACACTGAAGCTTTCTTT. This codes for CASSDRGRTPNTEAFF.